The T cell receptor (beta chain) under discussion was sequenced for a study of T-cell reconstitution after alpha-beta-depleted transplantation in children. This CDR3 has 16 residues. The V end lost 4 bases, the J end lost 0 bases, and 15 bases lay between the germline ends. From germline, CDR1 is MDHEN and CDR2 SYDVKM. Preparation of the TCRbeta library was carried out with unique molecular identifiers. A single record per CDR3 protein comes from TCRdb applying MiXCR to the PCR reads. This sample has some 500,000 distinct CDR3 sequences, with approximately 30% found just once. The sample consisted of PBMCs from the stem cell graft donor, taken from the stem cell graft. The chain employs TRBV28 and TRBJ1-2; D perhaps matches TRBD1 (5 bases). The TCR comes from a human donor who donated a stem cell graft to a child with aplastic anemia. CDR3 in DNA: TGTGCCAGCAGTTCCTCACGACAGAAAGCTAACTATGGCTACACCTTC. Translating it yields CASSSSRQKANYGYTF.